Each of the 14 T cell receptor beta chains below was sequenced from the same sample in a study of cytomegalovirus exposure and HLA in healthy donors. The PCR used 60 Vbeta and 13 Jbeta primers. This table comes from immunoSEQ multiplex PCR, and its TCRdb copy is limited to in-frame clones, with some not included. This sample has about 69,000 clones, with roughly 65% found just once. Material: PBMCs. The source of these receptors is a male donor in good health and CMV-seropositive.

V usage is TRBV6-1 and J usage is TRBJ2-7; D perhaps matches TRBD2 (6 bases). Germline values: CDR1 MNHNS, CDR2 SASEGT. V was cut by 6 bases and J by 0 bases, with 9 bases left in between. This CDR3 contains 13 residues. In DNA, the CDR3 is TGTGCCAGCAGGGAGGGAAGCTCCTACGAGCAGTACTTC. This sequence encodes CASREGSSYEQYF.

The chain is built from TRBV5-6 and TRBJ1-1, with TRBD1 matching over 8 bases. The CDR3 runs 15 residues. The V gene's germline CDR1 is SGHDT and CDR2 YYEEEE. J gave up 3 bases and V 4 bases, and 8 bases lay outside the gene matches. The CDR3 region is CASSLSGGADTEAFF. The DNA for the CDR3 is TGTGCCAGCAGCCTATCAGGGGGCGCCGACACTGAAGCTTTCTTT.

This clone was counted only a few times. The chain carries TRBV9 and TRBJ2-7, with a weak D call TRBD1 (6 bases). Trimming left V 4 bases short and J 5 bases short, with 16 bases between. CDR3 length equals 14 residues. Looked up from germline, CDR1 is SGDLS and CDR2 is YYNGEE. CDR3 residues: CASSKGGELDEQYF. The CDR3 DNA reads TGTGCCAGCAGCAAAGGGGGAGAGCTGGACGAGCAGTACTTC.

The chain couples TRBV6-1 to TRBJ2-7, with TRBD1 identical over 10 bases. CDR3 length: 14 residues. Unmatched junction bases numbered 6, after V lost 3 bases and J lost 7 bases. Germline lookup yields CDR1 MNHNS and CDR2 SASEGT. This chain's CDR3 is CASSDRQGAREQYF. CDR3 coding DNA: TGTGCCAGCAGTGACCGACAGGGGGCGCGGGAGCAGTACTTC.

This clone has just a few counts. The CDR3 DNA follows: TGTGCCTGGAGAGCCACAGGACCAGGGCGGGGTAACACTGAAGCTTTCTTT. Residues: CAWRATGPGRGNTEAFF. This chain uses TRBV30 with TRBJ1-1; perhaps TRBD1 as D (5 bases). Between the trimmed V and J ends, which lost 3 bases and 2 bases, there was a span of 22 bases. Germline CDR1 and CDR2: GTSNPN and SVGIG (reference sequence). The CDR3 sequence is 17 residues long.

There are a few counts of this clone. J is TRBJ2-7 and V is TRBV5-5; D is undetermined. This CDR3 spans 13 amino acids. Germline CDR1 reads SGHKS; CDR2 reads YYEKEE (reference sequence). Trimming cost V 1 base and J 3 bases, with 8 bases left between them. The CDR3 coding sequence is TGTGCCAGCAGCTTGACAGCAGGCTACGAGCAGTACTTC. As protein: CASSLTAGYEQYF. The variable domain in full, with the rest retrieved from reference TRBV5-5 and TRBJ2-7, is DAGVTQSPTHLIKTRGQQVTLRCSPISGHKSVSWYQQVLGQGPQFIFQYYEKEERGRGNFPDRFSARQFPNYSSELNVNALLLGDSALYLCASSLTAGYEQYFGPGTRLTVT.

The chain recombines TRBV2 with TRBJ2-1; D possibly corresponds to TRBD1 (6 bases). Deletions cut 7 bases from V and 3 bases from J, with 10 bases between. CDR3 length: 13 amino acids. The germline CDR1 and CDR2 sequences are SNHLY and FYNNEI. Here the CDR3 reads CASKGDGYNEQFF. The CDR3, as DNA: TGTGCCAGCAAGGGGGACGGCTACAATGAGCAGTTCTTC.

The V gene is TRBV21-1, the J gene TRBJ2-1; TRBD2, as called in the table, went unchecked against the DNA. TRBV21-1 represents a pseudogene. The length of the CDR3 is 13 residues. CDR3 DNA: TGTGCAGCGCGGGAGAGCTCCTACAATGAGCAGTTCTTC. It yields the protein CAARESSYNEQFF.

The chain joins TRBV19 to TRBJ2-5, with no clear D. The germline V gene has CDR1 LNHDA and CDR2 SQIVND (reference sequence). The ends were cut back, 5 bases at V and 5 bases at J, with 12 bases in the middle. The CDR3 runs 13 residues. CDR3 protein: CASSARFEETQYF. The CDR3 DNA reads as TGTGCCAGTAGTGCCCGCTTCGAGGAGACCCAGTACTTC.

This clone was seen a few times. The CDR3 DNA is TGTGCCAGCTCACCACCGATAGCTAACTATGGCTACACCTTC. Translated: CASSPPIANYGYTF. The chain is built from TRBV18 and TRBJ1-2; D not certain. Deletions cut 0 bases from V and 0 bases from J, with 5 bases between. The length of the CDR3 is 14 residues. Germline CDR1 is KGHSH and CDR2 is LQKENI. The full variable domain, with the rest looked up from reference TRBV18 and TRBJ1-2, is NAGVMQNPRHLVRRRGQEARLRCSPMKGHSHVYWYRQLPEEGLKFMVYLQKENIIDESGMPKERFSAEFPKEGPSILRIQQVVRGDSAAYFCASSPPIANYGYTFGSGTRLTVV.

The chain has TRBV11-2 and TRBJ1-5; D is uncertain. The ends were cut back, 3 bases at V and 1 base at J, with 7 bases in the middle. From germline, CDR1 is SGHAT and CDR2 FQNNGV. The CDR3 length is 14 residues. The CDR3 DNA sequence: TGTGCCAGCAGCTTGGCCGGGAGCAATCAGCCCCAGCATTTT. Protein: CASSLAGSNQPQHF.

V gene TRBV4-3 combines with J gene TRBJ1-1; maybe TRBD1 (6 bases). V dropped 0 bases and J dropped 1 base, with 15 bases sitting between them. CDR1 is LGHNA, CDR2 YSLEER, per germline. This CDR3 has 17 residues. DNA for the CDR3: TGCGCCAGCAGCCAAGATCTAGGGGGGGCAACGAACACTGAAGCTTTCTTT. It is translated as CASSQDLGGATNTEAFF.

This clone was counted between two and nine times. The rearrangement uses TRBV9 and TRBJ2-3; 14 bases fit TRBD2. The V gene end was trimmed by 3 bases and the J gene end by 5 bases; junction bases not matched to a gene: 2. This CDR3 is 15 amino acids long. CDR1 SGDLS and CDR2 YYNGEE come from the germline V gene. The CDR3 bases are TGTGCCAGCAGCGCCGGGACTAGCGGGAGAGATACGCAGTATTTT. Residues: CASSAGTSGRDTQYF.

CDR3 protein: CASSYSQGGYTF. Written as DNA, the CDR3 is TGTGCCAGCAGTTACTCTCAGGGCGGCTACACCTTC. The V and J genes are TRBV6-5 and TRBJ1-2; D is perhaps TRBD1 (5 bases). The V end was cut by 0 bases, the J end by 8 bases, with 7 bases between. In germline, CDR1 is MNHEY, CDR2 SVGAGI. The CDR3 covers 12 residues.